The clone carrying this T cell receptor (beta chain) was seen more than once but under ten times. One end of the junction varies from germline; a read error may be responsible. Per sample, no less than 5.5 micrograms of total RNA were extracted. Using a J-beta primer mix together with a sample-barcoded 5' primer, a second PCR was run for 7 to 11 cycles. TCRdb analysed the 5' RACE reads with MiXCR anew, one entry per CDR3 protein. The repertoire holds hundreds of thousands of distinct CDR3 sequences, 56% seen once, with 25% to 30% in the top ten. These data originate in a study of blood T cells in healthy people across ages. The CDR3 has 13 residues. Looked up from germline, CDR1 is MNHNY and CDR2 is SVGAGI (reference sequence).

The receptor's source is a man aged 40-55 years in good health. The V call is TRBV6-6, the J call TRBJ2-1; D is perhaps TRBD2 (5 bases). Sequencing was performed on blood. CDR3 in DNA: TGTGTCAGCAGTTACTCTGGGCCGGGGGAGCAGTTCTTC. Its protein is CVSSYSGPGEQFF.